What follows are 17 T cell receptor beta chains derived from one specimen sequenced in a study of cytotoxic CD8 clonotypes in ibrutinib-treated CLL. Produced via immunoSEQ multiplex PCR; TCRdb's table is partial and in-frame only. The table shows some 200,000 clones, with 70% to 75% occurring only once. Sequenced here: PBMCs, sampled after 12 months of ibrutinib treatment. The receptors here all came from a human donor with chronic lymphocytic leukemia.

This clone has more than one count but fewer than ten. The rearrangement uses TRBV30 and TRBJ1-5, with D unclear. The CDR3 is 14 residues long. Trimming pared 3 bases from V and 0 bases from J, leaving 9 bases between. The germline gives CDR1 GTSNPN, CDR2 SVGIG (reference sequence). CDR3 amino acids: CAWSTHNSNQPQHF. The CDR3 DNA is TGTGCCTGGAGCACCCACAATAGCAATCAGCCCCAGCATTTT.

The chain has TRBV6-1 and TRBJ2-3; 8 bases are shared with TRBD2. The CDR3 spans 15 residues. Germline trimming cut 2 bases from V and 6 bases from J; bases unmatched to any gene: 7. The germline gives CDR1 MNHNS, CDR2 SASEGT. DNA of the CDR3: TGTGCCAGCAGTGAACTGGCGGGAGGTTATGATACGCAGTATTTT. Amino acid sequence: CASSELAGGYDTQYF.

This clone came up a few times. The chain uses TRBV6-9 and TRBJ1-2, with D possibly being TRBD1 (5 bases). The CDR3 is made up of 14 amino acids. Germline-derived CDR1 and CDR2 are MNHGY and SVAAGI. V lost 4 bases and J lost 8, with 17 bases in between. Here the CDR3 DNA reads TGTGCCAGCAGTTCCCAGGGACGGGAGTGCGGCTACACCTTC. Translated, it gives CASSSQGRECGYTF.

The CDR3 nucleotides read TGTGCCAGCAGCACGGCTGGGGGCGATAGCAATCAGCCCCAGCATTTT. Its protein product is CASSTAGGDSNQPQHF. The rearrangement joins TRBV5-5 to TRBJ1-5; D might be TRBD1 (6 bases). CDR1 and CDR2 (germline): SGHKS, YYEKEE (reference sequence). CDR3 length equals 16 residues. V was clipped by 4 bases and J by 0 bases, with 14 bases between them. Drawing the rest from reference TRBV5-5 and TRBJ1-5, the complete variable domain is DAGVTQSPTHLIKTRGQQVTLRCSPISGHKSVSWYQQVLGQGPQFIFQYYEKEERGRGNFPDRFSARQFPNYSSELNVNALLLGDSALYLCASSTAGGDSNQPQHFGDGTRLSIL.

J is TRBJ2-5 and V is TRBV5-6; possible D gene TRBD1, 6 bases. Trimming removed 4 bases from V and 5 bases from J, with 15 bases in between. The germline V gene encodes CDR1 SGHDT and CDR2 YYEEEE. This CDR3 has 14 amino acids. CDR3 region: CASSLDRRWETQYF. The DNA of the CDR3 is TGTGCCAGCAGCCTTGACAGGAGATGGGAGACCCAGTACTTC.

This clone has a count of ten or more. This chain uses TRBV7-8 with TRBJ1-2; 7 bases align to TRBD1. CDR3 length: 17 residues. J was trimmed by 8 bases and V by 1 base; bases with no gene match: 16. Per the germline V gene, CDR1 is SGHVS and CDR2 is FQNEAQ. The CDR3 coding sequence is TGTGCCAGCAGCTTAGTGGGTTTAGGGACAGAAGTGGGCGGCTACACCTTC. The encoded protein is CASSLVGLGTEVGGYTF.

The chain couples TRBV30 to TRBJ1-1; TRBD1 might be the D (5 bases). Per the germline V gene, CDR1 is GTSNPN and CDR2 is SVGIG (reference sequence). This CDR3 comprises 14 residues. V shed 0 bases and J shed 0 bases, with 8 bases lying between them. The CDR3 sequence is CAWSVGRVNTEAFF. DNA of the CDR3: TGTGCCTGGAGTGTCGGCAGGGTGAACACTGAAGCTTTCTTT.

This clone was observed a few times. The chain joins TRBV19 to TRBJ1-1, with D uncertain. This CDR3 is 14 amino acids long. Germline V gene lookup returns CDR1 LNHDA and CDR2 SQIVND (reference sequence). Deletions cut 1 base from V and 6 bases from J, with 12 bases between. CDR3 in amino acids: CASSIVQQRAEAFF. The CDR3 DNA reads TGTGCCAGTAGTATAGTTCAGCAGAGGGCTGAAGCTTTCTTT.

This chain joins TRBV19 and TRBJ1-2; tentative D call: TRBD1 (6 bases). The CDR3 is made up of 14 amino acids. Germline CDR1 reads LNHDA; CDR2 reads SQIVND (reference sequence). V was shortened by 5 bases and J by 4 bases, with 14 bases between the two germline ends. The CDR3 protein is CASSLRTEIYGYTF. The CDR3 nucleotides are TGTGCCAGTAGTCTCCGGACAGAGATCTATGGCTACACCTTC.

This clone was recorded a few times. This CDR3 is CAWSVLGTGREQYF. DNA of the CDR3: TGTGCCTGGAGTGTACTTGGGACAGGGAGGGAGCAGTACTTC. J is TRBJ2-7 and V is TRBV30, with TRBD1 identical over 9 bases. The germline V gene has CDR1 GTSNPN and CDR2 SVGIG (reference sequence). V trimming: 0 bases; J trimming: 7 bases; junction bases outside the gene matches: 7. This CDR3 has 14 amino acids.

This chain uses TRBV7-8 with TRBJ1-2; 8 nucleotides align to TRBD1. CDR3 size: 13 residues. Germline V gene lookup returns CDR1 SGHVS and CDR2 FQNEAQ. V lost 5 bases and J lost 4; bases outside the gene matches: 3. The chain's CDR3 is CASSLDRGYGYTF. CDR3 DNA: TGTGCCAGCAGCCTCGACAGGGGCTATGGCTACACCTTC. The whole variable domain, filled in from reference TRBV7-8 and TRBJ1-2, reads GAGVSQSPRYKVAKRGQDVALRCDPISGHVSLFWYQQALGQGPEFLTYFQNEAQLDKSGLPSDRFFAERPEGSVSTLKIQRTQQEDSAVYLCASSLDRGYGYTFGSGTRLTVV.

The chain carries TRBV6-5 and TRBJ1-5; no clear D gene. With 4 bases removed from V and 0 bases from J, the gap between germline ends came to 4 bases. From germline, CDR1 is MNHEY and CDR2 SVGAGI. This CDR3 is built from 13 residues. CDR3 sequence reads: CASSSRSNQPQHF. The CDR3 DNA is TGTGCCAGCAGTTCCCGTAGCAATCAGCCCCAGCATTTT.

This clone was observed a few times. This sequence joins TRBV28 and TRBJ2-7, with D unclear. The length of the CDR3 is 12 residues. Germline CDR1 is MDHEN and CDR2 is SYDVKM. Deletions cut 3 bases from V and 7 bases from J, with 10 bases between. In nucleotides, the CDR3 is TGTGCCAGCAGTTTTCTTAGGCGGGAGCAGTACTTC. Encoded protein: CASSFLRREQYF.

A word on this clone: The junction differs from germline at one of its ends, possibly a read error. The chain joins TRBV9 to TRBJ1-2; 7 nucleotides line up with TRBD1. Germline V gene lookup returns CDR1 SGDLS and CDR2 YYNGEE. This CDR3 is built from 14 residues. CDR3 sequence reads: CASSVDPGQIEWAF. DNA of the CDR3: TGTGCCAGCAGCGTAGACCCGGGACAGATAGAATGGGCCTTC.

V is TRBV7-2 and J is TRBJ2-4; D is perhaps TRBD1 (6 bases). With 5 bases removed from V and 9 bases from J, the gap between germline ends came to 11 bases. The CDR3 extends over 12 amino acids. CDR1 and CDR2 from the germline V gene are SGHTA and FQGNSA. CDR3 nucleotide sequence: TGTGCCAGCAGCCGGGACACTTTCATTCAGTACTTC. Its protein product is CASSRDTFIQYF. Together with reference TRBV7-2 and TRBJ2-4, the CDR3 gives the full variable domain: GAGVSQSPSNKVTEKGKDVELRCDPISGHTALYWYRQSLGQGLEFLIYFQGNSAPDKSGLPSDRFSAERTGGSVSTLTIQRTQQEDSAVYLCASSRDTFIQYFGAGTRLSVL.

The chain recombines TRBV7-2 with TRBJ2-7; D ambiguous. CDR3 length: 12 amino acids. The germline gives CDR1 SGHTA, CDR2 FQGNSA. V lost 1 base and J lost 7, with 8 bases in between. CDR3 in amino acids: CASSLEVGEQYF. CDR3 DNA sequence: TGTGCCAGCAGCTTAGAGGTGGGAGAGCAGTACTTC.

The CDR3 region has the DNA TGTGCCAGTATGCCAGCGGGGGGGCCGAGTGAGCAGTTCTTC. Translating gives CASMPAGGPSEQFF. The chain carries TRBV19 and TRBJ2-1; 10 bases fit TRBD2. Germline V gene sequence: CDR1 LNHDA, CDR2 SQIVND (reference sequence). The CDR3 spans 14 residues. V lost 7 bases and J lost 9; bases outside the gene matches: 9.